These 17 T cell receptor beta chains came from one sample sequenced in a study of CXCR3-negative and CXCR3-positive naive CD8 T cells. Study-level findings and limits: Relative to CXCR3-negative naive cells, CXCR3-positive naive cells had more hydrophobic TRB CDR3s.

TRB cDNA libraries were made by UMI-labeled 5' RACE. No DNA is given; TCRdb re-called the 5' RACE reads and lists each CDR3 protein once. The sample table sets out 100,000 or so distinct CDR3 sequences. The antigens of these receptors remain unknown. Sequencing used naive CXCR3+ CD8+ T cells from blood. Documented subset: CD45RO-CCR7+CD27+CD95- naive CD8+ T cells expressing CXCR3 (TNR3+). These receptors all come from a human donor in good health. Some clones in this sample may be carry-over from other donors' samples.

The rearrangement uses TRBV3-1 and TRBJ2-1; checking the TCRdb D call of TRBD1 is not possible without DNA. The CDR3 contains 16 residues. The V gene's germline CDR1 is LGHDT and CDR2 YNNKEL (reference sequence). The CDR3 spells CASSRRTGRIYNEQFF.

The rearrangement uses TRBV7-6 and TRBJ2-5; TCRdb reports TRBD2, a call that lacks DNA to check it against. The CDR3 is 13 amino acids. CDR1 and CDR2 (germline): SGHVS, FNYEAQ. CDR3 region: CASSNLQQETQYF.

The V call is TRBV29-1, the J call TRBJ2-3. Germline loops: CDR1 SQVTM, CDR2 ANQGSEA. There are 13 residues in the CDR3. This chain's CDR3 is CCVAGERIDTQYF.

The gene calls are TRBV25-1 and TRBJ2-3; lacking DNA, the TRBD1 call made by TCRdb goes unchecked. The CDR3 runs 15 residues. Germline CDR1 MGHDK, CDR2 SYGVNS. The CDR3 protein is CASSVLEGGTDTQYF.

The rearrangement links TRBV27 to TRBJ2-5. The germline gives CDR1 MNHEY, CDR2 SMNVEV (reference sequence). The CDR3 runs to 14 residues. This CDR3 reads CASSLRGDPETQYF.

The chain is built from TRBV6-1 and TRBJ2-7; checking the TCRdb D call of TRBD1 is not possible without DNA. Germline values: CDR1 MNHNS, CDR2 SASEGT. The CDR3 spans 14 residues. The CDR3 region is CASSDYHNRDEQYF.

The rearrangement links TRBV13 to TRBJ2-4; TCRdb selects TRBD2, and the lack of DNA leaves this call unchecked. Germline CDR1 PRHDT, CDR2 FYEKMQ (reference sequence). This CDR3 has 19 residues. The CDR3 loop is CASSPLPPGLEDLQNIQYF.

The V gene is TRBV4-3, the J gene TRBJ2-3; no DNA is available, so the TRBD1 call from TCRdb remains unchecked. The CDR3 runs to 16 residues. Per the germline V gene, CDR1 is LGHNA and CDR2 is YSLEER. Here the CDR3 reads CASSQDVQGGPDTQYF.

The chain uses TRBV27 and TRBJ1-6. Germline CDR1 MNHEY, CDR2 SMNVEV (reference sequence). CDR3 length equals 11 residues. CDR3: CASGHPGALHF.

The chain combines TRBV29-1 with TRBJ2-7. The germline gives CDR1 SQVTM, CDR2 ANQGSEA. The CDR3 contains 13 residues. CDR3 loop: CSAGTSERYEQYF.

The CDR3 loop reads CASSSIPGRDYNEQFF. The chain has TRBV5-1 and TRBJ2-1; the TCRdb call, TRBD1, lacks DNA for checking. Germline-derived CDR1 and CDR2 are SGHRS and YFSETQ. The CDR3 is 16 residues long.

V is TRBV4-3 and J is TRBJ2-3. This CDR3 contains 15 residues. Germline V gene lookup returns CDR1 LGHNA and CDR2 YSLEER. CDR3 sequence: CASSQEFGSTDTQYF.

J is TRBJ1-2 and V is TRBV14; the TRBD1 assignment by TCRdb is unverifiable without DNA. The CDR3 length is 14 residues. Germline V CDR1 and CDR2: SGHDN, FVKESK. The CDR3 loop reads CASSPWDGGYGYTF.

The chain is built from TRBV7-9 and TRBJ2-7; TCRdb outputs TRBD1, but without DNA this stays unchecked. Per the germline V gene, CDR1 is SEHNR and CDR2 is FQNEAQ (reference sequence). CDR3 size: 16 residues. CDR3 sequence: CASSPFYTGTVREQYF. The full variable domain, with the rest looked up from reference TRBV7-9 and TRBJ2-7, is DTGVSQNPRHKITKRGQNVTFRCDPISEHNRLYWYRQTLGQGPEFLTYFQNEAQLEKSRLLSDRFSAERPKGSFSTLEIQRTEQGDSAMYLCASSPFYTGTVREQYFGPGTRLTVT.

The chain is built from TRBV6-1 and TRBJ2-1; TCRdb designates TRBD2, a call that cannot be tested without DNA. Germline V gene lookup returns CDR1 MNHNS and CDR2 SASEGT. CDR3 length: 16 residues. The CDR3 here is CASSRLAGESYNEQFF.

The chain has TRBV14 and TRBJ2-1; TCRdb selects TRBD1, and the lack of DNA leaves this call unchecked. From germline, CDR1 is SGHDN and CDR2 FVKESK. This CDR3 comprises 13 residues. The CDR3 here is CASSQNPGFEQFF.

The V gene is TRBV5-1, the J gene TRBJ2-1; TCRdb designates TRBD2, a call that cannot be tested without DNA. This CDR3 contains 15 residues. CDR1 is SGHRS and CDR2 is YFSETQ in the germline V gene. This chain's CDR3 is CASSLVVAGGDEQFF.